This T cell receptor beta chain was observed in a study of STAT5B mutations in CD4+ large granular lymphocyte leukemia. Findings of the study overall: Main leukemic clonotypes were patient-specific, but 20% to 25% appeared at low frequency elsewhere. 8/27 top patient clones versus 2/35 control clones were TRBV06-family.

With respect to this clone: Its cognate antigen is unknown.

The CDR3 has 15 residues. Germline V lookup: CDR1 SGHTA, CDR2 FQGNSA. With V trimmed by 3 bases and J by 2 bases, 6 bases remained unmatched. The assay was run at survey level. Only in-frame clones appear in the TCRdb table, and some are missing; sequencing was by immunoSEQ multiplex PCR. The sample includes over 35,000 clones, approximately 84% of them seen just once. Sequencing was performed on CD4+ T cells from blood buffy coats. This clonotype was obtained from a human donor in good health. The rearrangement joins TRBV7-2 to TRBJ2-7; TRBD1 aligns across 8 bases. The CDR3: CASSFQDRATYEQYF. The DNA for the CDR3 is TGTGCCAGCAGCTTTCAGGACAGGGCCACCTACGAGCAGTACTTC.